The rows below give T cell receptor beta chains drawn from one sample of a study of blood T cell repertoires in COVID-19. Only in-frame clones appear in the TCRdb table, and some are missing; sequencing was by immunoSEQ multiplex PCR. The sample comprises more than 200,000 clones, more than 75% of which are singletons, and roughly 5% rests with the top ten. The source material was peripheral blood. The receptor set was obtained from a woman in her sixties or seventies with COVID-19, enrolled during active disease. The CDR3 runs from the conserved cysteine through the conserved F or W. D genes are given only for firm matches. For some rows the clone size is stated as once, few or many, or as a class when expanded; others skip it.

.	TRBJ1-6	TRBV19	.	TGTGCCAGTAGTGCGTCGGACAGAAATAATTCACCCCTCCACTTT	CASSASDRNNSPLHF
TRBD2	TRBJ2-5	TRBV5-1	.	TGCGCCAGCAGCTTGACTAGCGGGAGTTTGAAGACCCAGTACTTC	CASSLTSGSLKTQYF
TRBD1	TRBJ1-6	TRBV7-9	.	TGTGCCAGCAGCTTAGGAGGGACAGGGAGATATAATTCACCCCTCCACTTT	CASSLGGTGRYNSPLHF
TRBD1	TRBJ2-4	TRBV19	.	TGTGCCAGTAGTACCCTCGGACAGGGTTCATGGAACATTCAGTACTTC	CASSTLGQGSWNIQYF
.	TRBJ2-1	TRBV20-1	.	TGCAGTGCTAGAGCTGCGGTTGAGCAGTTCTTC	CSARAAVEQFF
TRBD1	TRBJ1-1	TRBV5-3	.	TGTGCCAGAAGCAAACGGGACAGGTTCAGGCCGCGGAACACTGAAGCTTTCTTT	CARSKRDRFRPRNTEAFF
.	TRBJ1-2	TRBV6-1	.	TGTGCCAGCAGTGACCCCCTGGATCGGGGAAACTATGGCTACACCTTC	CASSDPLDRGNYGYTF
TRBD1	TRBJ1-2	TRBV2	once	TGTGCCAGCAGAGGGACAGGGGGCTACTATGGCTACACCTTC	CASRGTGGYYGYTF
.	TRBJ2-2	TRBV28	few	TGTGCCAGCAGTTTAGGTGACAGGCTTTCCGGGGAGCTGTTTTTT	CASSLGDRLSGELFF
.	TRBJ2-2	TRBV4-2	.	TGTGCCAGCGGTCCGGAACCCCGAACGGGCGGGGAGCTGTTTTTT	CASGPEPRTGGELFF
.	TRBJ2-7	TRBV11-3	.	TGTGCCAGCAGCTTGTCTCCAGGATCAGGGGAGCAGTACTTC	CASSLSPGSGEQYF
.	TRBJ1-2	TRBV20-1	once	TGCAGTGCCAGTCCGCAGGGAGGCTATGGCTACACCTTC	CSASPQGGYGYTF
.	TRBJ2-5	TRBV5-4	once	TGTGCCAGCAGAGACCGGGGAGGTGGGGAGACCCAGTACTTC	CASRDRGGGETQYF
.	TRBJ2-5	TRBV20-1	.	TGCAGTGCTAGTCTTGGGGCCGAAGAGACCCAGTACTTC	CSASLGAEETQYF
TRBD1	TRBJ1-1	TRBV29-1	few	TGCAGCGTACGACAGGGGGCGGGCACTGAAGCTTTCTTT	CSVRQGAGTEAFF
TRBD2	TRBJ2-1	TRBV29-1	.	TGCAGCGTTGACCAGACTAGCGGGGTTTTCAATGAGCAGTTCTTC	CSVDQTSGVFNEQFF
.	TRBJ1-1	TRBV4-3	.	TGCGCCAGCAGCCTTAAATGGGGGCTGAACACTGAAGCTTTCTTT	CASSLKWGLNTEAFF
.	TRBJ1-1	TRBV18	.	TGTGCCAGCTCACCACAACGCCAGGGCCGGAACACTGAAGCTTTCTTT	CASSPQRQGRNTEAFF
.	TRBJ1-1	TRBV27	once	TGTGCCAGCAGGGGGGGGAGGAACACTGAAGCTTTCTTT	CASRGGRNTEAFF
.	TRBJ2-3	TRBV5-4	.	TGTGCCAGCAGCGCCCGGGACACCTACACAGATACGCAGTATTTT	CASSARDTYTDTQYF
TRBD2	TRBJ2-1	TRBV19	.	TGTGCCAGTAGTATTGGGACTAGACTAGGGGGCTCCTACAATGAGCAGTTCTTC	CASSIGTRLGGSYNEQFF
TRBD2	TRBJ2-2	TRBV3-1/TRBV3-2	.	TGTGCCAGCAGACTAGCGGGAGCAACCGGGGAGCTGTTTTTT	CASRLAGATGELFF
TRBD1	TRBJ1-5	TRBV28	.	TGTGCCAGCAGCCGACAGGGGGGTAGCAATCAGCCCCAGCATTTT	CASSRQGGSNQPQHF
.	TRBJ1-6	TRBV13	.	TGTGCCAGCAGCTCCCAGGCGGGGTTAAAAAATTCACCCCTCCACTTT	CASSSQAGLKNSPLHF
TRBD1	TRBJ1-1	TRBV19	.	TGTGCCAGACCATCTCCAGGGGGGAAGTATATGAACACTGAAGCTTTCTTT	CARPSPGGKYMNTEAFF
.	TRBJ1-1	TRBV19	.	TGTGCCAGTAGTATTCAAGGGGGTGAAGCTTTCTTT	CASSIQGGEAFF
.	TRBJ2-6	TRBV19	.	TGTGCCAGTAGTGGGGCGGGGACAGTAGCCAACGTCCTGACTTTC	CASSGAGTVANVLTF
.	TRBJ1-6	TRBV5-1	.	TGCGCCAGCAGCTTAAGGGGGACCTATAATTCACCCCTCCACTTT	CASSLRGTYNSPLHF
TRBD1	TRBJ2-2	TRBV5-1	.	TGCGCCAGCAGCTTTTTGGCCGGGACAGGGTCGACCGGGGAGCTGTTTTTT	CASSFLAGTGSTGELFF
.	TRBJ1-2	TRBV6-5	.	TGTGCCAGCAGTCCACAGGGCAGGGGCTACACCTTC	CASSPQGRGYTF
.	TRBJ1-3	TRBV30	few	TGTGCCTGGAGTGTACTCCCCCAAGGAGAGATCTCTGGAAACACCATATATTTT	CAWSVLPQGEISGNTIYF
TRBD1	TRBJ1-2	TRBV7-2	.	TGTGCCAGCAGCTTGGGACAGGCCTGGGGAGGCTACACCTTC	CASSLGQAWGGYTF
.	TRBJ2-5	TRBV28	once	TGTGCCAGCAGTTCAAATGGCAGAAACCAAGAGACCCAGTACTTC	CASSSNGRNQETQYF
TRBD2	TRBJ2-5	TRBV11-3	.	TGTGCCAGCAGCCCGGGGACTAGCAGACAAGAGACCCAGTACTTC	CASSPGTSRQETQYF
.	TRBJ1-5	TRBV19	.	TGTGCCAGTAGTTTAGGACAACGCTATAGCAATCAGCCCCAGCATTTT	CASSLGQRYSNQPQHF
TRBD2	TRBJ2-2	TRBV7-6	.	TGTGCCAGCAGACCTCGCCAGGGACTAGCGGGTGACACCGGGGAGCTGTTTTTT	CASRPRQGLAGDTGELFF
.	TRBJ1-3	TRBV9	.	TGTGCCAGCAGCCCCAATATGGGGCAGATTTCTGGAAACACCATATATTTT	CASSPNMGQISGNTIYF
.	TRBJ2-5	TRBV11-2	.	TGTGCCAGCAGCTTTAACAGACAAGAGACCCAGTACTTC	CASSFNRQETQYF
TRBD1	TRBJ2-5	TRBV7-9	.	TGTGCCAGCAGACAGGGGGAAGGTATGAAGACCCAGTACTTC	CASRQGEGMKTQYF
TRBD1	TRBJ2-7	TRBV30	.	TGTGCCTGGACAACTCCCGGACAGGGAGGCTACGAGCAGTACTTC	CAWTTPGQGGYEQYF
TRBD2	TRBJ2-7	TRBV18	.	TGTGCCAGCTCGGCAGCGGGGGACCACCTCGAGCAGTACTTC	CASSAAGDHLEQYF
TRBD1	TRBJ1-2	TRBV6-1	.	TGTGCCAGCAGTGAATCATGGACAGGGCTTGGCTACACCTTC	CASSESWTGLGYTF
TRBD2	TRBJ2-1	TRBV7-8	once	TGTGCCAGCAGCCCTCAAACTAGCGTCAGCTCCTACAATGAGCAGTTCTTC	CASSPQTSVSSYNEQFF
.	TRBJ2-7	TRBV18	.	TGTGCCAGCTCACCCGAGGCCGAGCAGTACTTC	CASSPEAEQYF
.	TRBJ2-2	TRBV7-9	.	TGTGCCAGCAGCAGCCCCTACAGGGTCCTACGGGGCGGGGAGCTGTTTTTT	CASSSPYRVLRGGELFF
.	TRBJ2-7	TRBV27	.	TGTGCCAGCAGTCCCAGCGGCTATCCTAACTACGAGCAGTACTTC	CASSPSGYPNYEQYF
TRBD1	TRBJ2-1	TRBV29-1	once	TGCAGCGTTGTTGGGGACAGCATTTTCAAAGAGCAGTTCTTC	CSVVGDSIFKEQFF
TRBD2	TRBJ2-1	TRBV30	.	TGTGCCTGGAGTGTACAACTAGCGAGTGAGCAGTTCTTC	CAWSVQLASEQFF
.	TRBJ2-3	TRBV7-2	.	TGTGCCAGCAGCACGGCTAGCGGCACAGATACGCAGTATTTT	CASSTASGTDTQYF
.	TRBJ2-7	TRBV2	.	TGTGCCATGAGTCGGGAGCGCTCCTACGAGCAGTACTTC	CAMSRERSYEQYF
.	TRBJ2-1	TRBV7-2	.	TGTGCCAGCAGCTTAGGGTCAGGGCTGTACAATGAGCAGTTCTTC	CASSLGSGLYNEQFF
.	TRBJ1-5	TRBV5-6	.	TGTGCCAGCAGCTTGGCACACAATCAGCCCCAGCATTTT	CASSLAHNQPQHF
TRBD1	TRBJ1-5	TRBV30	.	TGTGCCTGGAGTGTAGGGTCAGGGGGCCGTCAGCCCCAGCATTTT	CAWSVGSGGRQPQHF
TRBD2	TRBJ2-2	TRBV10-2	.	TGCGCCAGCAGACTAGCGGGAAGGAGCGGGGAGCTGTTTTTT	CASRLAGRSGELFF
TRBD1	TRBJ1-5	TRBV28	.	TGTGCCAGCAGGAAACAGGGGGTGCAGAGCAATCAGCCCCAGCATTTT	CASRKQGVQSNQPQHF
.	TRBJ1-1	TRBV18	.	TGTGCCAGCTCACCCCCTTCTAGTAGGACAAACACTGAAGCTTTCTTT	CASSPPSSRTNTEAFF
TRBD2	TRBJ2-1	TRBV28	.	TGTGCCAGCAGTCTCCCCACTAGCGGGAGGATTGAGCAGTTCTTC	CASSLPTSGRIEQFF
TRBD1	TRBJ1-3	TRBV6-5	.	TGTGCCAGCAGTTACTCCACAGGGGGCTCTGGAAACACCATATATTTT	CASSYSTGGSGNTIYF
TRBD2	TRBJ2-3	TRBV12-5	.	TGTGCTAGTGGTGGGGGGACTAGCGGAGGCACAGATACGCAGTATTTT	CASGGGTSGGTDTQYF